The sequence of this TCR beta chain was determined in a study of cytotoxic CD8 clonotypes in ibrutinib-treated CLL (dated by TCRdb to the early 2020s). Turning to the overall study: The cohort included some 14 treatment-naive and under 13 relapsed/refractory patients; 17 to 18 were IGHV unmutated. Responses were partial in roughly 24 patients and complete in 2; after median about 68 months follow-up, roughly 14 stayed in remission and around 12 progressed. Samples at response were collected after a median of roughly twelve months of treatment, with a range of roughly 6 to 36 months. On average, each sample yielded 270,000 or so productive templates and roughly 95,000 productive rearrangements. Of the roughly 86 participants in the trial, 25 to 30 had longitudinal samples available. Cryopreserved peripheral blood mononuclear cells were obtained prior to treatment, at the time of response, and at either disease progression or sustained remission. All remission and progressive disease samples were collected while patients were still receiving ibrutinib. Study-wide findings and limitations: Baseline clonality exceeded that of age-matched healthy donors and correlated strongly with circulating CD8+ T-cell counts. Public clonotypes were found to be uncommon and were observed to contract or remain stable during treatment; the increase in clonality was shown to reflect expansion of private clonotypes at ibrutinib response. An increase in clonality was observed at ibrutinib response, with clonality remaining stable during sustained remission and falling back toward baseline at progression. Lymph node repertoires were not examined, and the timing of sampling was not matched between patients in sustained remission and those whose disease progressed.

As concerns this clone: There is no known antigen for this receptor. No much larger clone is present one base from it, and per-base qualities are unavailable.

On a MiSeq, deep resolution sequencing aimed for a depth between 1 in 1 million and 1 in 200,000 T cells, with each clonotype covered 10x on average. The immunoSEQ hsTCRB Kit was used to generate the TCR beta libraries. From the authors' description of their analysis: The data were analyzed with ImmunoSEQ Analyzer and ImmunoSEQ Data Assistant, and V, D and J gene assignments followed IMGT definitions. Clonality was computed as one minus normalized Shannon entropy of productive rearrangement frequencies, ranging from 0 to 1. Only overrepresented clonotypes making up at least 0.05% of each patient's repertoire were included in the public clonotype analysis. Thirteen repertoires from age-matched healthy donors, obtained from immuneACCESS, served as clonality controls. The clones in this table, taken by TCRdb from immuneACCESS, are in-frame only. Not every clone is retained; where verified, under half of the shortfall comes from an unresolved V gene, and the cause of the rest is unknown. For V, J and clone size, that table is used; D and trimming come from the DNA. For this sample there are around 52,000 clones; 56% appear just once. Of the sample, roughly 20% falls within the top ten clones.

What the time point label conveys for this sample: approximately 25 months on ibrutinib. Around 1.8 micrograms of genomic DNA were extracted from cryopreserved PBMCs for TCR beta library preparation. High-throughput TCR beta sequencing was performed on longitudinal blood samples from CLL patients receiving ibrutinib monotherapy. The patients took part in an open-label, single-center phase 2 trial of ibrutinib monotherapy. CDR1 and CDR2 are drawn from the germline V gene: SGDLS, YYNGEE. Relative to germline, V is missing 0 bases and J is missing 1 base, with 6 bases of the junction outside any gene match. The CDR3 has 16 amino acids, counting the end cysteine and phenylalanine. Only the CDR3 region is kept as DNA, spanning 48 bases read in frame from base 1.

The specimen comprised PBMCs, sampled after 24 months of ibrutinib treatment. The chain joins TRBV9 to TRBJ1-1; 7 junctional bases match TRBD1. The clonotype originates from a human donor with chronic lymphocytic leukemia. CDR3 sequence: CASSVATGTANTEAFF. The DNA sequence follows: TGTGCCAGCAGCGTAGCTACCGGGACAGCGAACACTGAAGCTTTCTTT.